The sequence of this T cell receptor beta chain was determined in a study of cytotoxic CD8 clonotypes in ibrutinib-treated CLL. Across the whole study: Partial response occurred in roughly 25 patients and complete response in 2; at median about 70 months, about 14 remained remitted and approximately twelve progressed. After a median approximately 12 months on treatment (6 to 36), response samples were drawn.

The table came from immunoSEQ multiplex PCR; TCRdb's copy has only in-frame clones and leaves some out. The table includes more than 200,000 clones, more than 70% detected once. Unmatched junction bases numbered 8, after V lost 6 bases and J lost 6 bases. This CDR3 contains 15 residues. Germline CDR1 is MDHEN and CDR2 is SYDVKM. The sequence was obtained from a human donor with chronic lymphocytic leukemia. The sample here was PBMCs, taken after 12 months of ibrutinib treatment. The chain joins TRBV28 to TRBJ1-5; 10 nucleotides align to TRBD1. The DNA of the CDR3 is TGTGCCAGCAGCTCCGGACAGGGGGGGTCTCAGCCCCAGCATTTT. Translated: CASSSGQGGSQPQHF.